The subject of this entry is one T cell receptor beta chain. Trimming removed 2 bases at V and 2 bases at J, with 21 bases between. The CDR3 is 18 residues long. Germline V gene lookup returns CDR1 LGHDT and CDR2 YNNKEL (reference sequence). The entry originates in a study of T cell responses to AZD1222 COVID-19 vaccine. Measured with immunoSEQ multiplex PCR; TCRdb has only the in-frame clones, and not every one. Of around 120,000 clones listed, roughly 90% are singletons. The sequencing used peripheral blood, collected on day 0 of AZD1222 vaccination. This chain uses TRBV3-1 (or the pseudogene TRBV3-2) with TRBJ1-1; D is ambiguous. The TCR sequence derives from an adult in good health. CDR3 loop: CASSQNHGVAATNTEAFF. The CDR3 DNA is TGTGCCAGCAGCCAAAATCATGGGGTGGCGGCTACCAACACTGAAGCTTTCTTT.